Sequencing of this T cell receptor (beta chain) was carried out in a study of CD8 T cells in Susac syndrome (dated by TCRdb to 2018 to 2020). Some background on the complete study: Of the Susac syndrome patients who were sequenced, six had clinically active disease and roughly 8 were in clinical remission. Susac syndrome patients were therapy-naive, on corticosteroids (some also receiving IVIg), or on IVIg alone at blood withdrawal. Whether CD8+ T cell activation and differentiation in Susac syndrome was antigen driven was tested using repertoire sequencing.

RNA was extracted with the RNeasy kit and roughly 0.5 to 1 ug was reverse transcribed using random hexamers. TCR beta CDR3 regions were amplified with the immunoSEQ multiplex PCR assay covering 54 Vbeta and 13 Jbeta segments. To correct PCR amplification bias, a synthetic template baseline was used for both primer optimization and computational correction. The source study handled its data this way. Only productive sequences were kept, with reads annotated to V, D and J genes according to IMGT and analyzed in immunoSEQ Analyzer. Clonality was computed as one minus Shannon entropy normalized by log2 of the number of productive unique sequences. For each patient and control, public and private clones were evaluated among the 100 most prevalent clones. Susac-specific clones were defined as absent from healthy and MS cohorts, over a thousand published viral clones and other ImmuneACCESS disease sequences. TCRdb trimmed the raw reads at Q25, called clones with MiXCR and kept productive beta chains. Each entry merges the rows of one CDR3 protein and shows their most common DNA and genes. For this entry, the V and J calls and clone size follow TCRdb and not the study's own pipeline. In all, the sample holds some 150,000 distinct CDR3 sequences, and 90% to 95% of those were seen once. About 0.17% of the sample lies in the top ten.

This clonotype was seen a single time. Its antigen is unknown. No much larger clone is present one base from it, and per-base qualities are unavailable. On its own, one read is weak support. Paper-wide results and their limitations: No clonal expansion was detected in the CD4+ T cell repertoire of Susac syndrome patients. The number of individuals in the TCR sequencing and HLA analysis was acknowledged as relatively small.

Peripheral blood CD8+ and CD4+ T cells from healthy donors, Susac syndrome patients and multiple sclerosis patients were profiled using high-throughput TCR beta sequencing. The Susac syndrome patients fulfilled recently defined diagnostic criteria for definite or probable disease. CD8+ TEMRA cells were enriched by FACS, while bulk CD8+ and CD4+ T cells were purified by magnetic negative isolation. Blood was collected in EDTA tubes and processed within 24 hours, with PBMCs isolated through density gradient centrifugation. PBMCs intended for TCR sequencing were frozen in liquid nitrogen and were later thawed in a 37 degrees C water bath. The sorted or isolated CD4+, CD8+ and CD8+ TEMRA cells reached a purity of at least 90%. The junction shows trimming of 3 bases on V and 4 bases on J, and the gene matches do not reach 11 bases of it. The CDR3 spans 17 residues, from the cysteine through the phenylalanine. Only the CDR3 portion is preserved as DNA: 51 bases, with reading frame beginning at the first base. CDR1 SGHDT and CDR2 YYEEEE are derived from the germline V gene.

Sequenced input: CD4+ T cells from PBMCs. The V and J genes are TRBV5-6 and TRBJ2-3; a stretch of 10 junction bases matches TRBD1. The sequence was obtained from a human donor with Susac syndrome. The DNA sequence reads TGTGCCAGCAGCTCCATACCGGGACAGGGGCTAGCAGATACGCAGTATTTT. The encoded protein is CASSSIPGQGLADTQYF. The CDR3, completed at both ends by the reference TRBV5-6 and TRBJ2-3 genes, gives the full variable domain DAGVTQSPTHLIKTRGQQVTLRCSPKSGHDTVSWYQQALGQGPQFIFQYYEEEERQRGNFPDRFSGHQFPNYSSELNVNALLLGDSALYLCASSSIPGQGLADTQYFGPGTRLTVL.